The 28 T cell receptor beta chains presented below share a single source sample, sequenced in a study of blood T cell repertoires in COVID-19. Data came from immunoSEQ multiplex PCR; TCRdb stores just in-frame clones and leaves some out. The sample includes about 270,000 clones, around four fifths of them seen just once. The sequenced sample was peripheral blood. These receptors originate from a woman aged 50 to 60 with active or convalescent COVID-19.

Comments on this clone: This specimen includes other DNA sequences encoding the same CDR3. The gene calls are TRBV29-1 and TRBJ2-7; D is undetermined. CDR3 length: 11 amino acids. The V end lost 0 bases, the J end lost 3 bases, and 3 bases lay between the germline ends. The germline V gene encodes CDR1 SQVTM and CDR2 ANQGSEA. CDR3 amino acids: CSVEDRYEQYF. The CDR3 nucleotides read TGCAGCGTTGAAGATCGCTACGAGCAGTACTTC.

This clone was observed a few times. CDR3 amino acids: CASSIDRASTDTQYF. DNA of the CDR3: TGTGCCAGTAGTATTGACAGGGCTAGCACAGATACGCAGTATTTT. This rearrangement joins TRBV19 to TRBJ2-3; 7 bases are shared with TRBD1. CDR1 is LNHDA, CDR2 SQIVND, per germline (reference sequence). Losses at the gene ends were 3 bases for V and 0 bases for J; bases not matched to a gene: 3. The CDR3 is 15 amino acids.

V is TRBV5-1 and J is TRBJ2-7, with D perhaps TRBD1 (5 bases). V lost 0 bases, J lost 7 bases, and 20 bases lay in between. CDR3 length equals 16 residues. From germline, CDR1 is SGHRS and CDR2 YFSETQ. CDR3 in amino acids: CASSLEVQSPKGEQYF. CDR3 bases: TGCGCCAGCAGCTTGGAGGTTCAATCCCCCAAGGGGGAGCAGTACTTC.

The count of this clone is one. This chain links TRBV27 with TRBJ2-1; 12 bases are a match to TRBD2. CDR1 is MNHEY, CDR2 SMNVEV, per germline (reference sequence). The V segment lost 2 bases and the J segment 1 base; nucleotides outside the gene matches: 15. The CDR3 length is 21 residues. The chain's CDR3 is CASSLPPTGTSGPYSYNEQFF. CDR3 bases: TGTGCCAGCAGTTTACCCCCAACCGGGACTAGCGGGCCGTATTCCTACAATGAGCAGTTCTTC.

This chain uses TRBV6-1 with TRBJ1-5, with D perhaps matching TRBD1 (5 bases). The CDR3 has 14 amino acids. Germline CDR1 is MNHNS and CDR2 is SASEGT. V lost 1 base, J lost 6 bases, and 10 bases lay in between. The CDR3 DNA sequence: TGTGCCAGCAGTGAAGTAGGGGTAGTTCAGCCCCAGCATTTT. Translation: CASSEVGVVQPQHF.

J is TRBJ2-7 and V is TRBV5-4; D is possibly TRBD1 (6 bases). Deletions cut 7 bases from V and 3 bases from J, with 14 bases between. The CDR3 has 13 residues. Germline V gene data show CDR1 as SGHNT and CDR2 as YYREEE (reference sequence). In DNA form, the CDR3 reads TGTGCCAGCGGACCACAGGGAATCTACGAGCAGTACTTC. As protein: CASGPQGIYEQYF.

This sequence joins TRBV3-1 (or the pseudogene TRBV3-2) and TRBJ1-1, with 9 bases lining up with TRBD1. V was clipped by 6 bases and J by 4 bases; unmatched bases: 6. Germline V gene lookup returns CDR1 LGHDT and CDR2 YNNKEL (reference sequence). This CDR3 contains 14 residues. CDR3 nucleotide sequence: TGTGCCAGCAGTCACAGGGGGCGAGGCACTGAAGCTTTCTTT. As protein: CASSHRGRGTEAFF.

The CDR3 DNA is TGTGCCAGCAGTTTGGCGGGGCTTGGGGACTACACCTTC. Translation: CASSLAGLGDYTF. J is TRBJ1-2 and V is TRBV27; perhaps TRBD1 as D (5 bases). Per the germline V gene, CDR1 is MNHEY and CDR2 is SMNVEV (reference sequence). Deletions cut 3 bases from V and 10 bases from J, with 15 bases between. The CDR3 has 13 amino acids.

The chain is built from TRBV13 and TRBJ2-2; 9 bases line up with TRBD2. The CDR3 totals 16 residues. CDR1 is PRHDT, CDR2 FYEKMQ, per germline (reference sequence). Germline trimming cut 0 bases from V and 4 bases from J; bases unmatched to any gene: 3. The CDR3 nucleotides read TGTGCCAGCAGCTTAGGGGGACTAGCTGGCACCGGGGAGCTGTTTTTT. Protein: CASSLGGLAGTGELFF.

The chain couples TRBV7-9 to TRBJ1-2; D is possibly TRBD1 (6 bases). V was trimmed by 6 bases and J by 8 bases, leaving 13 bases between them. The germline V gene encodes CDR1 SEHNR and CDR2 FQNEAQ (reference sequence). The CDR3 loop spans 12 amino acids. CDR3: CASSTGLRGYTF. The CDR3 DNA reads as TGTGCCAGCAGTACAGGGCTACGGGGCTACACCTTC.

The chain links TRBV5-1 to TRBJ2-1; 12 positions match TRBD2. The CDR3 extends over 18 amino acids. Per germline, CDR1 SGHRS and CDR2 YFSETQ. Trimming cost V 4 bases and J 7 bases; bases outside gene matches: 15. CDR3 in amino acids: CASSPGGGTSGRLNEQFF. The CDR3 nucleotides read TGCGCCAGCAGCCCTGGAGGTGGTACTAGCGGGAGGTTGAATGAGCAGTTCTTC.

This clone came up once. The V call is TRBV3-1 (or the pseudogene TRBV3-2), the J call TRBJ2-7; no clear D. V was pared by 2 bases and J by 7 bases, with 12 bases between. CDR1 LGHDT and CDR2 YNNKEL come from the germline V gene (reference sequence). This CDR3 spans 13 amino acids. The CDR3 protein is CASSQPSLREQYF. In nucleotides, the CDR3 is TGTGCCAGCAGCCAACCCTCCTTGAGGGAGCAGTACTTC.

The chain combines TRBV5-1 with TRBJ2-3; 7 bases match TRBD1. The germline gives CDR1 SGHRS, CDR2 YFSETQ. The CDR3 contains 15 residues. Trimming at V came to 7 bases and at J to 0 bases, leaving 8 bases not matched to a gene. CDR3 region: CASRQGSPSTDTQYF. The DNA for the CDR3 is TGCGCCAGCCGACAGGGTAGCCCCAGCACAGATACGCAGTATTTT.

The genes are TRBV10-3 and TRBJ1-5; D remains ambiguous. Per the germline V gene, CDR1 is ENHRY and CDR2 is SYGVKD. Trimming removed 7 bases at V and 1 base at J, with 11 bases between. The length of the CDR3 is 14 residues. This chain's CDR3 is CAIKPAGSNQPQHF. DNA for the CDR3: TGTGCCATCAAACCCGCGGGAAGCAATCAGCCCCAGCATTTT.

J is TRBJ1-2 and V is TRBV7-9; 7 bases line up with TRBD1. The germline V gene has CDR1 SEHNR and CDR2 FQNEAQ (reference sequence). V gave up 10 bases and J gave up 4 bases; unmatched junction bases: 12. This CDR3 is 14 amino acids long. DNA for the CDR3: TGTGCCATTCAGGCCGGGACAGCCTTCTATGGCTACACCTTC. Translating it yields CAIQAGTAFYGYTF.

V is TRBV4-1 and J is TRBJ2-7, with TRBD1 as a possible D gene (6 bases). The CDR3 is made up of 16 amino acids. V lost 1 base and J 3 bases, leaving 16 bases between the germline ends. The germline V gene encodes CDR1 MGHRA and CDR2 YSYEKL. CDR3 sequence reads: CASSQVGAAGSYEQYF. CDR3 in DNA: TGCGCCAGCAGCCAAGTGGGGGCGGCGGGTAGCTACGAGCAGTACTTC.

The V call is TRBV18, the J call TRBJ2-3; 9 bases map to TRBD1. Germline CDR1 reads KGHSH; CDR2 reads LQKENI. J was trimmed by 4 bases and V by 6 bases; bases with no gene match: 5. CDR3 length: 14 residues. CDR3 sequence: CASSRDREADTQYF. CDR3 sequence (DNA): TGTGCCAGCTCTCGGGACAGGGAGGCAGATACGCAGTATTTT.

The chain couples TRBV7-9 to TRBJ1-6; no definite D call. The CDR3 consists of 16 residues. The germline V gene has CDR1 SEHNR and CDR2 FQNEAQ (reference sequence). Trimming shortened V by 1 base and J by 0 bases, and 7 bases separated the two germline ends. The CDR3 is CASSLVGVSYNSPLHF. The CDR3 DNA reads as TGTGCCAGCAGCTTAGTTGGAGTCTCCTATAATTCACCCCTCCACTTT.

The V call is TRBV3-1 (or the pseudogene TRBV3-2), the J call TRBJ2-1; 14 nucleotides line up with TRBD2. After removal of 5 bases from V and 7 bases from J, the junction contained 10 bases not matched to a gene. This CDR3 region has 17 residues. Germline loops: CDR1 LGHDT, CDR2 YNNKEL (reference sequence). DNA for the CDR3: TGTGCCAGCAGCTTTGGACTAGCGGGAGGAGGAGGGAATGAGCAGTTCTTC. Encoded protein: CASSFGLAGGGGNEQFF.

The chain recombines TRBV7-2 with TRBJ2-3, with 13 bases identical to TRBD2. V lost 5 bases to trimming and J lost 4 bases; unmatched junction nucleotides: 15. Per the germline V gene, CDR1 is SGHTA and CDR2 is FQGNSA. This CDR3 is built from 19 residues. The CDR3 DNA reads as TGTGCCAGCAGCCCGGGGGCACTAGCGGGAGGGACAATGGCAGATACGCAGTATTTT. Its translation: CASSPGALAGGTMADTQYF.

This clone was counted a single time. The V call is TRBV19, the J call TRBJ1-4; maybe TRBD1 (6 bases). Trimming removed 6 bases from V and 5 bases from J, with 13 bases in between. CDR3 size: 14 residues. CDR1 is LNHDA, CDR2 SQIVND, per germline (reference sequence). The CDR3 bases are TGTGCCAGTAGGAAATACAGGGAAAATGAAAAACTGTTTTTT. Translated, it gives CASRKYRENEKLFF.

This clone was picked up one time. The rearrangement joins TRBV4-2 to TRBJ1-1; D is unclear. Germline V lookup: CDR1 LGHNA, CDR2 YNFKEQ. V dropped 0 bases and J dropped 1 base, with 12 bases sitting between them. CDR3 length equals 16 residues. The CDR3 DNA reads TGTGCCAGCAGCCAAGATCGGAGGGCCACGAACACTGAAGCTTTCTTT. It codes for CASSQDRRATNTEAFF.

This rearrangement joins TRBV19 to TRBJ1-5, with D tentatively TRBD1 (5 bases). Germline V gives CDR1 LNHDA, CDR2 SQIVND (reference sequence). CDR3 size: 16 residues. The germline V and J ends were trimmed by 4 bases and 5 bases, with 18 bases remaining between them. CDR3 loop: CASSTYQVGGDQPQHF. The CDR3 nucleotides are TGTGCCAGTAGTACCTACCAGGTGGGGGGTGATCAGCCCCAGCATTTT.

This chain uses TRBV27 with TRBJ2-3, with 8 bases aligning to TRBD2. Germline CDR1 is MNHEY and CDR2 is SMNVEV (reference sequence). Trimming cost V 11 bases and J 1 base; bases outside gene matches: 8. There are 14 residues in the CDR3. For the CDR3, the DNA is TGTGCCGCCGGGGGGGGACACGGCACAGATACGCAGTATTTT. This codes for CAAGGGHGTDTQYF.

The V call is TRBV29-1, the J call TRBJ1-1, with 10 bases matching TRBD1. J gave up 4 bases and V 6 bases, and 5 bases lay outside the gene matches. The CDR3 consists of 13 residues. The germline CDR1 and CDR2 sequences are SQVTM and ANQGSEA. Here the CDR3 reads CSVDRGLGTEAFF. DNA of the CDR3: TGCAGCGTCGACAGGGGGCTCGGCACTGAAGCTTTCTTT.

V gene TRBV3-1 (or the pseudogene TRBV3-2) combines with J gene TRBJ2-3; TRBD2 matches 10 bases. Germline CDR1 reads LGHDT; CDR2 reads YNNKEL (reference sequence). The CDR3 is made up of 19 amino acids. Losses at the gene ends were 1 base for V and 6 bases for J; bases not matched to a gene: 16. The CDR3 here is CASSQGRLAGATFGDTQYF. In DNA form, the CDR3 reads TGTGCCAGCAGCCAAGGCCGCCTAGCGGGAGCTACCTTTGGGGATACGCAGTATTTT.

The genes are TRBV11-1 and TRBJ2-1, with TRBD2 matching 11 bases. The V gene end was trimmed by 5 bases and the J gene end by 5 bases; junction bases not matched to a gene: 5. The CDR3 runs to 15 residues. The germline CDR1 and CDR2 sequences are SGHAT and FQDESV (reference sequence). In DNA form, the CDR3 reads TGTGCCAGCAGCCCAGCACTAGCGGGAGACAATGAGCAGTTCTTC. Amino acid sequence: CASSPALAGDNEQFF.

V usage is TRBV2 and J usage is TRBJ1-1, with D possibly matching TRBD1 (6 bases). The germline CDR1 and CDR2 sequences are SNHLY and FYNNEI. The CDR3 has 14 residues. V was trimmed by 6 bases and J by 5 bases, leaving 16 bases between them. CDR3 loop: CASRPLDSWTEAFF. Written as DNA, the CDR3 is TGTGCCAGCAGGCCTCTGGACAGCTGGACTGAAGCTTTCTTT.